A selection of T cell receptor beta chains follows, all from one sample in a study of blood T cell repertoires in COVID-19. Here immunoSEQ multiplex PCR was the method, and the copy in TCRdb shows in-frame clones only, minus some. The data show about 83,000 clones, roughly 86% seen once. The sequencing input was peripheral blood. The receptors come from a man aged 45-65 years with active COVID-19. Both conserved end residues are part of each CDR3. A D gene is named only where the DNA matches it firmly. Only some rows state a clone size, as once, few, many or a class for expanded clones.

v_gene	d_gene	abundance	j_gene	CDR3nt	CDR3aa
TRBV7-8	TRBD1	.	TRBJ1-1	TGTGCCAGCAGCCAATACCGGGACAGGGGAAGTGGCACTGAAGCTTTCTTT	CASSQYRDRGSGTEAFF
TRBV28	.	.	TRBJ2-7	TGTGCCAGCAGTTTCAGGGTCTCCGAGCAGTACTTC	CASSFRVSEQYF
TRBV9	.	few	TRBJ1-3	TGTGCCAGCAGCACCCCAGGCAGTAATCCTGGAAACACCATATATTTT	CASSTPGSNPGNTIYF
TRBV7-3	.	.	TRBJ2-1	TGTGCCAGCAGCTTAGGGCCGGGGAACGAGCAGTTCTTC	CASSLGPGNEQFF
TRBV7-2	TRBD2	once	TRBJ2-3	TGTGCCAGCAGCTCGGGACTAGCGGGCTCCTTAGCGGAAGATACGCAGTATTTT	CASSSGLAGSLAEDTQYF
TRBV7-2	.	.	TRBJ2-7	TGTGCCAGCAGCTTAGAGGGGACGGGGGAACTCGAGCAGTACTTC	CASSLEGTGELEQYF
TRBV7-2	.	.	TRBJ2-3	TGTGCCAGCAGCTTAGATATGAGGGATGCAGATACGCAGTATTTT	CASSLDMRDADTQYF
TRBV4-3	TRBD1	.	TRBJ1-2	TGCGCCAGCAGCCAACAAACAGGGGACTATGGCTACACCTTC	CASSQQTGDYGYTF
TRBV4-1	TRBD1	once	TRBJ2-1	TGCGCCAGCAGCCGCCAGGGGGCTGGAACCTACAATGAGCAGTTCTTC	CASSRQGAGTYNEQFF
TRBV4-3	.	.	TRBJ1-4	TGCGCCAGCAGCCAAGAAGGAGGGATTGAAAAACTGTTTTTT	CASSQEGGIEKLFF
TRBV28	.	once	TRBJ2-7	TGTGCCAGCAGTTTCCCCCCCGCCCGGGAGCAGTACTTC	CASSFPPAREQYF
TRBV28	TRBD1	.	TRBJ2-7	TGTGCCAGCAGTATGGACAGGGGGGCTCTTGAGCAGTACTTC	CASSMDRGALEQYF
TRBV2	TRBD2	.	TRBJ2-2	TGTGCCAGCAGGGGAGGAGCGGGGTACACCGGGGAGCTGTTTTTT	CASRGGAGYTGELFF
TRBV7-2	TRBD1	few	TRBJ1-6	TGTGCCAGCAGCTTAGACCCGGACAGGGGGCGATCACCCCTCCACTTT	CASSLDPDRGRSPLHF
TRBV4-1	.	.	TRBJ2-5	TGCGCCAGCAGCCAAGGGACTACAATTCAAGAGACCCAGTACTTC	CASSQGTTIQETQYF
TRBV6-2/TRBV6-3	TRBD2	.	TRBJ2-1	TGTGCCAGCAGTATAGCGGGTGAGCAGTTCTTC	CASSIAGEQFF
TRBV7-9	.	.	TRBJ2-3	TGTGCCAGCAGCTTACGGCCCGGGGTAGAGGCAGATACGCAGTATTTT	CASSLRPGVEADTQYF
TRBV7-3	.	.	TRBJ2-5	TGTGCCAGCAGCTTAGGGAACGGGAACCAAGAGACCCAGTACTTC	CASSLGNGNQETQYF
TRBV30	.	.	TRBJ1-2	TGTGCCTGGAGTAAGACAGTAAACTATGGCTACACCTTC	CAWSKTVNYGYTF
TRBV10-1	TRBD1	few	TRBJ1-6	TGCGCCAGCAGTGAACTACGGACAGGGGAGAAAAATTCACCCCTCCACTTT	CASSELRTGEKNSPLHF
TRBV30	.	.	TRBJ2-5	TGTGCCTGGAGCCACGAGAGGAGAATAGGATCCCAGTACTTC	CAWSHERRIGSQYF
TRBV2	TRBD1	.	TRBJ2-5	TGTGCCAGCGGAGACAGGGTCCAAGAGACCCAGTACTTC	CASGDRVQETQYF
TRBV5-4	.	.	TRBJ1-1	TGTGCCAGCAGCTTGGTGGGACAAGAAGCTTTCTTT	CASSLVGQEAFF
TRBV6-6	TRBD1	.	TRBJ2-7	TGTGCCAGCAGTTACTCCTTTACAGGGGAAGAGCAGTACTTC	CASSYSFTGEEQYF
TRBV19	TRBD2	.	TRBJ2-7	TGTGCCAGTTCCCCCGGGTTGACAGGACTAGCCGGAGAATCCTACGAGCAGTACTTC	CASSPGLTGLAGESYEQYF
TRBV10-3	TRBD2	few	TRBJ2-3	TGTGCCATCAGTGAGTCTCAGGAGCGGGGGGAGTCCACAGATACGCAGTATTTT	CAISESQERGESTDTQYF
TRBV6-2/TRBV6-3	TRBD2	.	TRBJ2-3	TGTGCCAGCAGTTACCGACTAGCGGACAACACAGATACGCAGTATTTT	CASSYRLADNTDTQYF
TRBV2	.	few	TRBJ2-7	TGTGCCAGCAGTGAAATGGGGGCGAGGCAGTACTTC	CASSEMGARQYF
TRBV5-4	.	.	TRBJ1-2	TGTGCCAGCAGCTGGAGGAGGGGCGACTATGGCTACACCTTC	CASSWRRGDYGYTF
TRBV5-1	.	.	TRBJ2-2	TGCGCCAGCAGCGCCCCGACCCCTGACAGCACCGGGGAGCTGTTTTTT	CASSAPTPDSTGELFF
TRBV4-1	TRBD1	few	TRBJ1-2	TGCGCCAGCAGCCAAGCCGGGACAGGTTCTAACTATGGCTACACCTTC	CASSQAGTGSNYGYTF
TRBV6-2/TRBV6-3	TRBD2	.	TRBJ2-2	TGTGCCAGCAGACCTACCGGGACTAGCGGGAGGTACACCGGGGAGCTGTTTTTT	CASRPTGTSGRYTGELFF
TRBV5-6	.	.	TRBJ2-7	TGTGCCAGCAGCTGGGGGGACGGATCCTACGAGCAGTACTTC	CASSWGDGSYEQYF
TRBV9	.	.	TRBJ2-7	TGTGCCAGCAGCGTAGCCGGGGGAGGAGCTCACGAGCAGTACTTC	CASSVAGGGAHEQYF
TRBV12-5	.	.	TRBJ2-2	TGTGCTAGTGGTTTCCTGGACAGCTCGAACACCGGGGAGCTGTTTTTT	CASGFLDSSNTGELFF
TRBV7-9	TRBD1	.	TRBJ2-7	TGTGCCAGCAGCTCCAGACAGGGGGCGGGGGAGCAGTACTTC	CASSSRQGAGEQYF
TRBV4-2	.	.	TRBJ1-2	TGTGCCAGCAGCCAACAGGGTCGGGACTATGGCTACACCTTC	CASSQQGRDYGYTF
TRBV9	TRBD2	.	TRBJ2-5	TGTGCCAGCAGCGCGACTAGCGGGGGGGAAGAGACCCAGTACTTC	CASSATSGGEETQYF
TRBV2	TRBD1	.	TRBJ1-5	TGTGCCAGCACAAGGACAGGCGGTAATCAGCCCCAGCATTTT	CASTRTGGNQPQHF
TRBV7-2	.	.	TRBJ1-2	TGTGCCAGCAGCCTGCCCCTACGCGGGGGCGCAGCTAACTATGGCTACACCTTC	CASSLPLRGGAANYGYTF
TRBV28	TRBD1	few	TRBJ1-5	TGTGCCAGCAGTTCCACGGACAGGGCCCCGAGGCAGCCCCAGCATTTT	CASSSTDRAPRQPQHF
TRBV30	TRBD1	.	TRBJ1-5	TGTGCCTGGAGTATCAGACAGGGTAGAACCCAGCCCCAGCATTTT	CAWSIRQGRTQPQHF
TRBV3-1/TRBV3-2	.	few	TRBJ1-1	TGTGCCAGCAGCCACCCTCCGGGACACATGAACACTGAAGCTTTCTTT	CASSHPPGHMNTEAFF
TRBV19	.	once	TRBJ2-7	TGTGCCAGTAGTGCAGGGTGGGCCTACGAGCAGTACTTC	CASSAGWAYEQYF
TRBV5-4	.	.	TRBJ1-2	TGTGCCAGCAGCTTCAGTGCTAACTATGGCTACACCTTC	CASSFSANYGYTF
TRBV7-6	TRBD2	.	TRBJ2-2	TGTGCCAGCAGCTTAGCCAGTGCCGCGGGAGTTTCGTACACCGGGGAGCTGTTTTTT	CASSLASAAGVSYTGELFF
TRBV14	.	.	TRBJ1-1	TGTGCCAGCAGCCATTCAAGGACAGCGGGGGGAGCTTTCTTT	CASSHSRTAGGAFF
TRBV19	.	.	TRBJ1-2	TGTGCCAGTAGTATAGATCTAAAATATGGCTACACCTTC	CASSIDLKYGYTF
TRBV6-5	.	.	TRBJ1-1	TGTGCCAGCAGTTACTCACGGGGGGCTCTGAACACTGAAGCTTTCTTT	CASSYSRGALNTEAFF
TRBV25-1	.	once	TRBJ2-5	TGTGCCAGCAGTGAATTACAGGGTACGGGAGAGACCCAGTACTTC	CASSELQGTGETQYF
TRBV19	.	.	TRBJ2-6	TGTGCCAGTGCTAGCTTGGACAGCTCTGGGGCCAACGTCCTGACTTTC	CASASLDSSGANVLTF
TRBV7-3	.	.	TRBJ2-7	TGTGCCTCTCAATCCCCCACCACAACGGGACACCGCTACGAGCAGTACTTC	CASQSPTTTGHRYEQYF
TRBV6-5	.	.	TRBJ1-6	TGTGCCAGCAGTACAGGGAAAAATTCACCCCTCCACTTT	CASSTGKNSPLHF